This T cell receptor beta chain derives from a study of T-cell reconstitution after alpha-beta-depleted transplantation in children. V was shortened by 0 bases and J by 2 bases, with 7 bases between the two germline ends. The germline CDR1 and CDR2 sequences are MGHRA and YSYEKL. This CDR3 is built from 15 residues. A TCRbeta library incorporating unique molecular identifiers was prepared. MiXCR was run by TCRdb on the PCR reads, yielding one entry per CDR3 protein. Here the sample spans some 390,000 distinct CDR3 sequences, about a fifth being singletons. The V and J genes are TRBV4-1 and TRBJ2-2; no clear D gene. The starting material was PBMCs from the stem cell graft donor, obtained from the stem cell graft. This receptor was taken from a human donor who donated a stem cell graft to a child with acute myeloid leukemia. CDR3 nucleotide sequence: TGCGCCAGCAGCCAAGAAGGCCCAAACACCGGGGAGCTGTTTTTT. It translates to CASSQEGPNTGELFF.